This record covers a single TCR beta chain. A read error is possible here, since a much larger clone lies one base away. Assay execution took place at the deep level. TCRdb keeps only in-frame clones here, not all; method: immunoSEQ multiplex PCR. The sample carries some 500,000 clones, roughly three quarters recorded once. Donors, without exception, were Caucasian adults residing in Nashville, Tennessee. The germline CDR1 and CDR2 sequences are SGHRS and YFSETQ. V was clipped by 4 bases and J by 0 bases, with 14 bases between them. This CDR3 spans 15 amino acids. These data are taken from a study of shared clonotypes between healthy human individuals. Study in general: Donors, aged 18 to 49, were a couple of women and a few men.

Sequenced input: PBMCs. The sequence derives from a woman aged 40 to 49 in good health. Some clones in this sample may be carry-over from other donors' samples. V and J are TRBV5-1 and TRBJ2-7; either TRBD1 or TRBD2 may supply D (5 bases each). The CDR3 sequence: CASSPRGASSYEQYF. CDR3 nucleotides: TGCGCCAGCAGCCCCCGAGGGGCTAGCTCCTACGAGCAGTACTTC.